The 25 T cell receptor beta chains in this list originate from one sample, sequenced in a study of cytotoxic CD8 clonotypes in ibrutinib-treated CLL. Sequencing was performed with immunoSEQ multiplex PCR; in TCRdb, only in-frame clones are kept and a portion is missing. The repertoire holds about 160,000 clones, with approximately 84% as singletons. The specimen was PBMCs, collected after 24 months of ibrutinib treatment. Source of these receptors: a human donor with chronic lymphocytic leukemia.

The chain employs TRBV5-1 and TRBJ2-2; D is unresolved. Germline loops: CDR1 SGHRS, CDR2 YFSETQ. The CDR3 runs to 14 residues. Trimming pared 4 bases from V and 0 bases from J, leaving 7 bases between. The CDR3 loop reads CASSSGTNTGELFF. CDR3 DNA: TGCGCCAGCAGCAGTGGCACGAACACCGGGGAGCTGTTTTTT.

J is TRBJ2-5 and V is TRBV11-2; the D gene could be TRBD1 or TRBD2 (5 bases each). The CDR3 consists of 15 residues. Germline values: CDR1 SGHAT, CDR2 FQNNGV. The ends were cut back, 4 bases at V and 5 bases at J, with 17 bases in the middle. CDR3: CASSSAMGVRETQYF. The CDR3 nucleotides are TGTGCCAGCAGCTCGGCAATGGGGGTGAGGGAGACCCAGTACTTC.

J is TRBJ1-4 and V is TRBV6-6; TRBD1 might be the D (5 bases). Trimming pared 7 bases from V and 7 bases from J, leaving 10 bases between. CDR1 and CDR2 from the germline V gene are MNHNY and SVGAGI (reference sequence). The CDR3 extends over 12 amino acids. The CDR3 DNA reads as TGTGCCAGCAATCTGGGGGGTGAAAAACTGTTTTTT. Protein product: CASNLGGEKLFF.

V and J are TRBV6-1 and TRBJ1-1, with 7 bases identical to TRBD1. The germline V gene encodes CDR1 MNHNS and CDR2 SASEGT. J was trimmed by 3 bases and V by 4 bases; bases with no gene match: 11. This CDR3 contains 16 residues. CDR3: CASSVVPTGMDTEAFF. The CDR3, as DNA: TGTGCCAGCAGTGTAGTCCCGACAGGGATGGACACTGAAGCTTTCTTT.

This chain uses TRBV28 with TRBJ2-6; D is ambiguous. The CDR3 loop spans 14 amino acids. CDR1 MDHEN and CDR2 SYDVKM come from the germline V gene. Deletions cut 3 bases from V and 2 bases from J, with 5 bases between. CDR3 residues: CASSFRAGANVLTF. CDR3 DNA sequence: TGTGCCAGCAGTTTTAGGGCTGGGGCCAACGTCCTGACTTTC.

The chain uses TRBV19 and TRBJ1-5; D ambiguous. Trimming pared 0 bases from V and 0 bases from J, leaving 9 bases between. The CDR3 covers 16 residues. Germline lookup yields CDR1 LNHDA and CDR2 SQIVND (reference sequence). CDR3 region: CASSIDGRNSNQPQHF. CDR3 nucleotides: TGTGCCAGTAGTATAGACGGGCGGAATAGCAATCAGCCCCAGCATTTT.

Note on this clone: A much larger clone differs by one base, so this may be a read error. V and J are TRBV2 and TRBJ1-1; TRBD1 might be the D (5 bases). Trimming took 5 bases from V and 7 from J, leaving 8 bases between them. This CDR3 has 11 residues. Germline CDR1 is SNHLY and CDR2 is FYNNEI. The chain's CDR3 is CASSRQFEAFF. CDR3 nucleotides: TGTGCCAGCAGTCGACAGTTTGAAGCTTTCTTT.

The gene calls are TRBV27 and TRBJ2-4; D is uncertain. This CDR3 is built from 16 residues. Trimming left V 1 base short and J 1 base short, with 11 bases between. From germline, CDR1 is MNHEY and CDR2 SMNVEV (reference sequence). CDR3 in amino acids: CASSLYGQSAKNIQYF. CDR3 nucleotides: TGTGCCAGCAGTTTATATGGTCAGTCGGCCAAAAACATTCAGTACTTC.

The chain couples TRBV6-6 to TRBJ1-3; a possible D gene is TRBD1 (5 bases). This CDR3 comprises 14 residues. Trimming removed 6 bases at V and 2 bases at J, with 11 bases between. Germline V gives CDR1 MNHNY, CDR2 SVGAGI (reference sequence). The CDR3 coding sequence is TGTGCCAGCAGGGTCGGGGGTACTGGAAACACCATATATTTT. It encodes CASRVGGTGNTIYF.

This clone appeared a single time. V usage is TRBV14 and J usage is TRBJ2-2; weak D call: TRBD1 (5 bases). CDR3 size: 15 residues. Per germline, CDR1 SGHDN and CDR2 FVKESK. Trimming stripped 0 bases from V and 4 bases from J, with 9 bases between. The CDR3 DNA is TGTGCCAGCAGCCAAGATATAGGGGTCACCGGGGAGCTGTTTTTT. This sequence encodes CASSQDIGVTGELFF. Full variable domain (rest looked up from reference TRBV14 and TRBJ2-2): EAGVTQFPSHSVIEKGQTVTLRCDPISGHDNLYWYRRVMGKEIKFLLHFVKESKQDESGMPNNRFLAERTGGTYSTLKVQPAELEDSGVYFCASSQDIGVTGELFFGEGSRLTVL.

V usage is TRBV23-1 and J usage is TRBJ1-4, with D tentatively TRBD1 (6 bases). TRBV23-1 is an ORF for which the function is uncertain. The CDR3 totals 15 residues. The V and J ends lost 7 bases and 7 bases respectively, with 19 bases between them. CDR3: CASKCRQVAGEKLFF. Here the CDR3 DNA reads TGCGCCAGCAAGTGCCGACAGGTGGCGGGTGAAAAACTGTTTTTT.

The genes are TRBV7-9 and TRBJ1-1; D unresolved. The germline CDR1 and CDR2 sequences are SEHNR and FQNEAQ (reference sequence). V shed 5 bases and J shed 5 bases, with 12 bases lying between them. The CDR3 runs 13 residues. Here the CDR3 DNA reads TGTGCCAGCAGCCCAAGACAAGGGACTGAAGCTTTCTTT. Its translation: CASSPRQGTEAFF.

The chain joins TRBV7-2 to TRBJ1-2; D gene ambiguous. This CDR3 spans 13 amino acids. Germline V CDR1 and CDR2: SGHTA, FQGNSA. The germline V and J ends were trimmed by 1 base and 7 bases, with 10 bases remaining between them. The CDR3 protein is CASSLDKARGYTF. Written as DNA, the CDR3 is TGTGCCAGCAGCTTAGACAAGGCCCGTGGCTACACCTTC.

For the CDR3, the DNA is TGCGCCAGCAGCTTGACGCTCGGCAGCTCCTACGAGCAGTACTTC. It yields the protein CASSLTLGSSYEQYF. This chain joins TRBV5-1 and TRBJ2-7; D remains ambiguous. V shed 1 base and J shed 0 bases, with 11 bases lying between them. In germline, CDR1 is SGHRS, CDR2 YFSETQ. This CDR3 has 15 residues. Looking up the rest from reference TRBV5-1 and TRBJ2-7 gives the full variable domain: KAGVTQTPRYLIKTRGQQVTLSCSPISGHRSVSWYQQTPGQGLQFLFEYFSETQRNKGNFPGRFSGRQFSNSRSEMNVSTLELGDSALYLCASSLTLGSSYEQYFGPGTRLTVT.

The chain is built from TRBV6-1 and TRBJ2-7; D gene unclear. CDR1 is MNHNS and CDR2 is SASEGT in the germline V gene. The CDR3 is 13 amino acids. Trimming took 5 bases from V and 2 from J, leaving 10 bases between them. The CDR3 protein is CASSSDTTYEQYF. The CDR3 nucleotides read TGTGCCAGCAGTTCAGACACAACCTACGAGCAGTACTTC.

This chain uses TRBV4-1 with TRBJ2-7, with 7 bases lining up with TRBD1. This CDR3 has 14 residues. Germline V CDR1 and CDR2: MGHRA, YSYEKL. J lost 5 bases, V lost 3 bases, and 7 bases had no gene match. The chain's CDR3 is CASSHTDRVDEQYF. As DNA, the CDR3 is TGCGCCAGCAGCCATACCGACAGGGTGGACGAGCAGTACTTC.

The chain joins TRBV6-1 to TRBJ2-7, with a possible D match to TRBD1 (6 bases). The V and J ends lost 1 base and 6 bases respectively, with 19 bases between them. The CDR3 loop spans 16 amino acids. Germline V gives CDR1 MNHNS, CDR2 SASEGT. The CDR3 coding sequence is TGTGCCAGCAGTGAAGTCGCAATGGGGGCGTTAAGCGAGCAGTACTTC. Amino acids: CASSEVAMGALSEQYF.

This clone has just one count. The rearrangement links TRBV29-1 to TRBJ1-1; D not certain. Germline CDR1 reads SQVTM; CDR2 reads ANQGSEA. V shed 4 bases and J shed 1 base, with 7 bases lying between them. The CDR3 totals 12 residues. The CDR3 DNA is TGCAGCGTTGCACAGTCGAACACTGAAGCTTTCTTT. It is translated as CSVAQSNTEAFF.

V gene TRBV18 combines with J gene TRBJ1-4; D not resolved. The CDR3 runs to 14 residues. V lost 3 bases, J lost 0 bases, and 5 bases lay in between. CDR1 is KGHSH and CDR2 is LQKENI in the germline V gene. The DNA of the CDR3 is TGTGCCAGCTCACCCGAGACAACTAATGAAAAACTGTTTTTT. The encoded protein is CASSPETTNEKLFF.

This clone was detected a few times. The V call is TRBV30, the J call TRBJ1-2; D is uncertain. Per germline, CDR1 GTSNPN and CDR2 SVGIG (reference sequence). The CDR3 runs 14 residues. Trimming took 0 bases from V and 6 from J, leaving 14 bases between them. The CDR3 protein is CAWSVLVPIDGYTF. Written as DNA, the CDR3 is TGTGCCTGGAGTGTACTGGTCCCTATAGATGGCTACACCTTC.

CDR3 amino acids: CASSPGQDNYGYTF. Written as DNA, the CDR3 is TGTGCCAGCAGCCCCGGGCAGGATAACTATGGCTACACCTTC. This rearrangement joins TRBV7-2 to TRBJ1-2; D is undetermined. The V gene's germline CDR1 is SGHTA and CDR2 FQGNSA. CDR3 size: 14 residues. V was pared by 5 bases and J by 1 base, with 11 bases between. The full variable domain, in which reference TRBV7-2 and TRBJ1-2 provide the parts outside the CDR3, is GAGVSQSPSNKVTEKGKDVELRCDPISGHTALYWYRQSLGQGLEFLIYFQGNSAPDKSGLPSDRFSAERTGGSVSTLTIQRTQQEDSAVYLCASSPGQDNYGYTFGSGTRLTVV.

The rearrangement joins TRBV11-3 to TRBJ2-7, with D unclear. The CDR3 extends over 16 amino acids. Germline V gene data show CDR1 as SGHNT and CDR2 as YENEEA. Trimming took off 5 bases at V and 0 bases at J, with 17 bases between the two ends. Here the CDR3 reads CASSTDNGDSSYEQYF. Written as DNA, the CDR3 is TGTGCCAGCAGCACCGACAACGGCGATAGCTCCTACGAGCAGTACTTC.

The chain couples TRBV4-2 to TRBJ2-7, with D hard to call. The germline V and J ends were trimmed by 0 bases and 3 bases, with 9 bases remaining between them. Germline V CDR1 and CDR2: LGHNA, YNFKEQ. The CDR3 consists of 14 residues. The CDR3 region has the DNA TGTGCCAGCAGCCAAGAATTACAGTACTACGAGCAGTACTTC. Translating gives CASSQELQYYEQYF.

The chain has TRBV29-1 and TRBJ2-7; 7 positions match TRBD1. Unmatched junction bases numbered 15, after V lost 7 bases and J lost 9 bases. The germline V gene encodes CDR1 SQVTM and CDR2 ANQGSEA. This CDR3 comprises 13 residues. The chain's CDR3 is CSGRTGYDGGQYF. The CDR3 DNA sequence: TGCAGCGGACGGACAGGTTATGATGGAGGGCAGTACTTC.

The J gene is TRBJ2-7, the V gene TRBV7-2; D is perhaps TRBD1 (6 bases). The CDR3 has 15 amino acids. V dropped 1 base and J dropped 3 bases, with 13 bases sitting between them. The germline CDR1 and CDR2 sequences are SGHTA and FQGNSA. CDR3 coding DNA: TGTGCCAGCAGCTTAGGGCCCAGGGGTTACTACGAGCAGTACTTC. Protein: CASSLGPRGYYEQYF.